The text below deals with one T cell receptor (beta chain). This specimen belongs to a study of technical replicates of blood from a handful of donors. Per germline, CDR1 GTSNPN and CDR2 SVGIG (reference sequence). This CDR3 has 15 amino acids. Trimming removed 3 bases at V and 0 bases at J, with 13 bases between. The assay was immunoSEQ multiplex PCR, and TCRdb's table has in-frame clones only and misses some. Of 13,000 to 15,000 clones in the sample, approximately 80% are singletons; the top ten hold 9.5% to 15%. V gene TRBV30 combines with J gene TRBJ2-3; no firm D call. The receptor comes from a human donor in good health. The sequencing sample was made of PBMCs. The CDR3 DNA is TGTGCCTGGAGCCCTACCTCGTCGAGCACAGATACGCAGTATTTT. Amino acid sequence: CAWSPTSSSTDTQYF.